This is a list of T cell receptor beta chains from one sample in a study of blood T cell repertoires in COVID-19. The table came from immunoSEQ multiplex PCR; TCRdb's copy has only in-frame clones and leaves some out. The sample has roughly 150,000 clones, more than 65% seen once; the top ten hold approximately 15%. The specimen sequenced was peripheral blood. The receptor source for this set is a woman older than 75 with acute or convalescent COVID-19. The CDR3 runs from the conserved cysteine through the conserved F or W. The D gene is left open where the match is weak. Rows give clone size only sometimes, using once, few, many, or a class for an expanded clone.

j_call: TRBJ2-7; cdr3_length: 14; v_call: TRBV11-2; d_call: .; clone_size: .; cdr3_nt: TGTGCCAGCAGCTTAGGGCCGGGACTTTACGAGCAGTACTTC; cdr3_aa: CASSLGPGLYEQYF
j_call: TRBJ2-5; cdr3_length: 15; v_call: TRBV5-1; d_call: TRBD2; clone_size: .; cdr3_nt: TGCGCCAGCAGCCCCTCTAGCGGGAGCCAAGAGACCCAGTACTTC; cdr3_aa: CASSPSSGSQETQYF
j_call: TRBJ1-5; cdr3_length: 16; v_call: TRBV28; d_call: TRBD1; clone_size: once; cdr3_nt: TGTGCCAGCAGTTACCCGGGACAGGGGGTCAATCAGCCCCAGCATTTT; cdr3_aa: CASSYPGQGVNQPQHF
j_call: TRBJ2-1; cdr3_length: 14; v_call: TRBV11-3; d_call: TRBD1; clone_size: .; cdr3_nt: TGTGCCAGCAGCCCTGGACAGGGGTACAATGAGCAGTTCTTC; cdr3_aa: CASSPGQGYNEQFF
j_call: TRBJ2-2; cdr3_length: 16; v_call: TRBV7-9; d_call: .; clone_size: .; cdr3_nt: TGTGCCAGCAGCCCCCACCCCCGGAGGGACACCGGGGAGCTGTTTTTT; cdr3_aa: CASSPHPRRDTGELFF
j_call: TRBJ2-1; cdr3_length: 15; v_call: TRBV4-1; d_call: TRBD2; clone_size: .; cdr3_nt: TGCGCCAGCAGCCAAGAAACTAGCGGGAGGTTTGAGCAGTTCTTC; cdr3_aa: CASSQETSGRFEQFF
j_call: TRBJ2-1; cdr3_length: 15; v_call: TRBV7-9; d_call: .; clone_size: .; cdr3_nt: TGTGCCAGCAGCTTTCCTGGGAGCTCCTACAATGAGCAGTTCTTC; cdr3_aa: CASSFPGSSYNEQFF
j_call: TRBJ2-3; cdr3_length: 16; v_call: TRBV11-2; d_call: .; clone_size: .; cdr3_nt: TGTGCCAGCAGCTTAGCTGGGGCAGCCTTTACAGATACGCAGTATTTT; cdr3_aa: CASSLAGAAFTDTQYF
j_call: TRBJ1-6; cdr3_length: 16; v_call: TRBV27; d_call: TRBD1; clone_size: .; cdr3_nt: TGTGCCAGCAGTGCTAGACAGGGGAATCGTAATTCACCCCTCCACTTT; cdr3_aa: CASSARQGNRNSPLHF
j_call: TRBJ2-6; cdr3_length: 15; v_call: TRBV6-5; d_call: TRBD1; clone_size: once; cdr3_nt: TGTGCCAGCCGAAAACAGGGGAACGGGGCCAACGTCCTGACTTTC; cdr3_aa: CASRKQGNGANVLTF
j_call: TRBJ2-6; cdr3_length: 16; v_call: TRBV5-1; d_call: TRBD1; clone_size: .; cdr3_nt: TGCGCCAGCAGCCCGGGACAGGGGGCGGGTTCCAACGTCCTGACTTTC; cdr3_aa: CASSPGQGAGSNVLTF
j_call: TRBJ2-7; cdr3_length: 14; v_call: TRBV3-1/TRBV3-2; d_call: .; clone_size: .; cdr3_nt: TGTGCCAGCAGCCAGGGGGGACAGTCCTACGAGCAGTACTTC; cdr3_aa: CASSQGGQSYEQYF
j_call: TRBJ2-7; cdr3_length: 15; v_call: TRBV9; d_call: .; clone_size: .; cdr3_nt: TGTGCCAGCAGCGTTGGGGCGATTGAATCCTACGAGCAGTACTTC; cdr3_aa: CASSVGAIESYEQYF